The 11 T cell receptor beta chains below all came from one sample that was sequenced in a study of control samples from healthy donors and cancer patients. Assay: immunoSEQ multiplex PCR; the TCRdb copy retains only in-frame clones and omits some. Found here are about 130,000 clones, about 93% of them singletons; the top ten hold 14%. Sequenced sample: PBMCs. Receptors were obtained from a man aged 55 to 70 with colorectal cancer.

The chain has TRBV18 and TRBJ1-2; no firm D call. Trimming removed 1 base from V and 6 bases from J, with 6 bases in between. Germline V CDR1 and CDR2: KGHSH, LQKENI. The CDR3 extends over 12 amino acids. CDR3 sequence: CASSPQTDGYTF. In nucleotides, the CDR3 is TGTGCCAGCTCACCACAGACTGATGGCTACACCTTC.

This clone was found once. The V call is TRBV18, the J call TRBJ1-4; D may be TRBD1 (6 bases). Trimming removed 3 bases from V and 2 bases from J, with 7 bases in between. The CDR3 has 14 amino acids. CDR1 KGHSH and CDR2 LQKENI come from the germline V gene. The DNA for the CDR3 is TGTGCCAGCTCACCGCAGGGGACTAATGAAAAACTGTTTTTT. This gives the protein CASSPQGTNEKLFF.

The CDR3 reads CASSPLGQGKEKLFF. The DNA for the CDR3 is TGTGCCAGCTCACCATTGGGACAGGGAAAGGAAAAACTGTTTTTT. The chain couples TRBV18 to TRBJ1-4; 9 bases map to TRBD1. Germline CDR1 reads KGHSH; CDR2 reads LQKENI. V trimming: 2 bases; J trimming: 8 bases; junction bases outside the gene matches: 6. The CDR3 contains 15 residues.

The chain links TRBV5-1 to TRBJ1-1, with unresolved D. The V and J ends lost 0 bases and 7 bases respectively, with 16 bases between them. This CDR3 is 15 amino acids long. Germline V gene lookup returns CDR1 SGHRS and CDR2 YFSETQ. This CDR3 reads CASSLGGRLRGEAFF. The CDR3 DNA is TGCGCCAGCAGCTTGGGAGGGAGACTGCGGGGTGAAGCTTTCTTT.

The chain recombines TRBV5-1 with TRBJ2-2, with TRBD1 matching over 9 bases. V shed 3 bases and J 2 bases; nucleotides not matched to a gene: 5. The germline CDR1 and CDR2 sequences are SGHRS and YFSETQ. This CDR3 is 16 amino acids long. CDR3 loop: CASSSTGGFNTGELFF. The CDR3 DNA is TGCGCCAGCAGCTCCACAGGGGGCTTTAACACCGGGGAGCTGTTTTTT. The entire variable domain, with the rest obtained from reference TRBV5-1 and TRBJ2-2, is as follows: KAGVTQTPRYLIKTRGQQVTLSCSPISGHRSVSWYQQTPGQGLQFLFEYFSETQRNKGNFPGRFSGRQFSNSRSEMNVSTLELGDSALYLCASSSTGGFNTGELFFGEGSRLTVL.

The rearrangement links TRBV19 to TRBJ2-7, with no clear D. The CDR3 is 13 amino acids. V was clipped by 5 bases and J by 4 bases, with 12 bases between them. Germline assignment: CDR1 LNHDA and CDR2 SQIVND (reference sequence). The CDR3 sequence is CASSDSPSYEQYF. In nucleotides, the CDR3 is TGTGCCAGTAGTGATAGCCCCTCTTACGAGCAGTACTTC.

The J gene is TRBJ1-2, the V gene TRBV29-1; 7 nucleotides line up with TRBD1. This CDR3 has 12 residues. Germline assignment: CDR1 SQVTM and CDR2 ANQGSEA. The trim removed 6 bases at V and 4 bases at J, leaving 5 bases unmatched. CDR3 residues: CSVLTGFYGYTF. CDR3 bases: TGCAGCGTGCTGACAGGGTTCTATGGCTACACCTTC.

This clone was counted once. V gene TRBV12-3 or TRBV12-4 combines with J gene TRBJ1-2; D is possibly TRBD1 (5 bases). This CDR3 spans 13 amino acids. With 6 bases removed from V and 6 bases from J, the gap between germline ends came to 14 bases. The CDR3 sequence is CASSQGLGNGYTF. CDR3 DNA: TGTGCCAGCAGCCAGGGACTGGGTAATGGCTACACCTTC.

The chain has TRBV30 and TRBJ1-2; D call uncertain. This CDR3 contains 14 residues. CDR1 and CDR2 from the germline V gene are GTSNPN and SVGIG (reference sequence). Trimming shortened V by 3 bases and J by 5 bases, and 16 bases separated the two germline ends. DNA for the CDR3: TGTGCCTGGAGCAGAAGAGGAGGGCCTTATGGCTACACCTTC. As protein: CAWSRRGGPYGYTF.

The chain employs TRBV27 and TRBJ2-5; D is possibly TRBD2 (7 bases). Trimming shortened V by 3 bases and J by 4 bases, and 12 bases separated the two germline ends. Germline V gene lookup returns CDR1 MNHEY and CDR2 SMNVEV (reference sequence). The length of the CDR3 is 14 residues. The CDR3 is CASSFGGGGETQYF. The CDR3 DNA follows: TGTGCCAGCAGTTTCGGCGGGGGCGGAGAGACCCAGTACTTC.

For the CDR3, the DNA is TGCAGCGTTTTCCGGGACAGGGGCAACGAGCAGTACTTC. This translates into CSVFRDRGNEQYF. The rearrangement joins TRBV29-1 to TRBJ2-7, with TRBD1 identical over 10 bases. J lost 5 bases, V lost 5 bases, and 6 bases had no gene match. The CDR3 sequence is 13 residues long. Germline CDR1 is SQVTM and CDR2 is ANQGSEA.